This T cell receptor (beta chain) was recorded in a study of T cell responses to AZD1222 COVID-19 vaccine. In the study overall: Some second doses came at about 4 weeks and others at about 12 weeks; these were pooled.

Data came from immunoSEQ multiplex PCR; TCRdb stores just in-frame clones and leaves some out. Here the sample spans approximately 73,000 clones, 82% being singletons. The length of the CDR3 is 18 residues. With V trimmed by 5 bases and J by 4 bases, 14 bases remained unmatched. Germline loops: CDR1 SEHNR, CDR2 FQNEAQ (reference sequence). The gene calls are TRBV7-9 and TRBJ2-3; the match to TRBD1 covers 11 bases. This clonotype was obtained from an adult in good health. The sample was peripheral blood, taken on day 0 of AZD1222 vaccination. Here the CDR3 DNA reads TGTGCCAGCAGCATAATACCGGGACAGGGGGTCGGCTCAGATACGCAGTATTTT. It encodes CASSIIPGQGVGSDTQYF. Full variable domain (outside the CDR3, taken from reference TRBV7-9 and TRBJ2-3): DTGVSQNPRHKITKRGQNVTFRCDPISEHNRLYWYRQTLGQGPEFLTYFQNEAQLEKSRLLSDRFSAERPKGSFSTLEIQRTEQGDSAMYLCASSIIPGQGVGSDTQYFGPGTRLTVL.